These T cell receptor beta chains were read from a single sample in a study of blood T cell repertoires in COVID-19. Measured with immunoSEQ multiplex PCR; TCRdb has only the in-frame clones, and not every one. The table includes about 160,000 clones, 79% detected once. The sequenced material came from peripheral blood. The receptors come from a woman aged 60 to 75 with COVID-19, enrolled during active disease. Both conserved end residues are part of each CDR3. A D gene is named only where the DNA matches it firmly. A row's size may be missing; if present it is once, few, many or a size class.

v_call: TRBV18
j_call: TRBJ1-2
d_call: TRBD1
clone_size: NA
cdr3_nt: TGTGCCAGCTCACGGACAGGTACTAACTATGGCTACACCTTC
cdr3_aa: CASSRTGTNYGYTF

v_call: TRBV7-9
j_call: TRBJ1-2
d_call: NA
clone_size: NA
cdr3_nt: TGTGCCAGCAGTCCCTCTTCAGGGGCCTATGGCTACACCTTC
cdr3_aa: CASSPSSGAYGYTF

v_call: TRBV4-2
j_call: TRBJ2-1
d_call: NA
clone_size: NA
cdr3_nt: TGTGCCAGCAGCGACCGGGTCCGGCTCCCCTATGAGCAGTTCTTC
cdr3_aa: CASSDRVRLPYEQFF

v_call: TRBV7-9
j_call: TRBJ2-1
d_call: NA
clone_size: NA
cdr3_nt: TGTGCCAGCAGCGGTGACATGACCGGAAATTACAATGAGCAGTTCTTC
cdr3_aa: CASSGDMTGNYNEQFF

v_call: TRBV28
j_call: TRBJ1-1
d_call: NA
clone_size: NA
cdr3_nt: TGTGCCAGCAGTTGGGCCGGGGTAAACACTGAAGCTTTCTTT
cdr3_aa: CASSWAGVNTEAFF

v_call: TRBV10-1
j_call: TRBJ1-1
d_call: NA
clone_size: NA
cdr3_nt: TGCGCCAGCAGTGAGTCGAAAGCGGGGGTTGAAGCTTTCTTT
cdr3_aa: CASSESKAGVEAFF

v_call: TRBV5-6
j_call: TRBJ1-5
d_call: NA
clone_size: NA
cdr3_nt: TGTGCCAGCAGCCAACAGGACATTCAGCCCCAGCATTTT
cdr3_aa: CASSQQDIQPQHF

v_call: TRBV13
j_call: TRBJ2-6
d_call: NA
clone_size: NA
cdr3_nt: TGTGCCAGCAGCTTAGAGGGGTCTGGGGCCAACGTCCTGACTTTC
cdr3_aa: CASSLEGSGANVLTF

v_call: TRBV4-3
j_call: TRBJ2-7
d_call: NA
clone_size: NA
cdr3_nt: TGCGCCAGCAGCCAAGACAGATTCTCTTACGAGCAGTACTTC
cdr3_aa: CASSQDRFSYEQYF

v_call: TRBV5-6
j_call: TRBJ1-1
d_call: NA
clone_size: NA
cdr3_nt: TGTGCCAGCAGCTACGGGGAGGCTGAAGCTTTCTTT
cdr3_aa: CASSYGEAEAFF

v_call: TRBV18
j_call: TRBJ2-1
d_call: TRBD1
clone_size: NA
cdr3_nt: TGTGCCAGCTCACCAGGACAGGGGGGGTACAATGAGCAGTTCTTC
cdr3_aa: CASSPGQGGYNEQFF

v_call: TRBV20-1
j_call: TRBJ2-5
d_call: NA
clone_size: NA
cdr3_nt: TGCAGTGGACAGGATCAAGAGACCCAGTACTTC
cdr3_aa: CSGQDQETQYF

v_call: TRBV6-2/TRBV6-3
j_call: TRBJ2-7
d_call: TRBD2
clone_size: few
cdr3_nt: TGTGCCAGCAGTTACGAGGTCGGGACTAGCGTTTACAACGAGCAGTACTTC
cdr3_aa: CASSYEVGTSVYNEQYF

v_call: TRBV28
j_call: TRBJ2-4
d_call: NA
clone_size: NA
cdr3_nt: TGTGCCAGCAAACTAGCCAAAAACATTCAGTACTTC
cdr3_aa: CASKLAKNIQYF

v_call: TRBV18
j_call: TRBJ2-1
d_call: NA
clone_size: NA
cdr3_nt: TGTGCCAGCTCACCAGAGGACTATGAGCAGTTCTTC
cdr3_aa: CASSPEDYEQFF

v_call: TRBV3-1/TRBV3-2
j_call: TRBJ1-5
d_call: NA
clone_size: NA
cdr3_nt: TGTGCCAGCAGCCAAGATGCGGGGGCCCATCAGCCCCAGCATTTT
cdr3_aa: CASSQDAGAHQPQHF

v_call: TRBV19
j_call: TRBJ2-3
d_call: TRBD2
clone_size: NA
cdr3_nt: TGTGCCAGTAGGCGGGGAGGGGCCGAGGCAGATACGCAGTATTTT
cdr3_aa: CASRRGGAEADTQYF

v_call: TRBV7-6
j_call: TRBJ2-5
d_call: TRBD2
clone_size: NA
cdr3_nt: TGTGCCAGCAGCGCCAGACTAGCGGGGGCCGCCCAAGAGACCCAGTACTTC
cdr3_aa: CASSARLAGAAQETQYF

v_call: TRBV11-1
j_call: TRBJ2-3
d_call: TRBD1
clone_size: NA
cdr3_nt: TGTGCCAGCAGCCCATGGACAGGGACAGATACGCAGTATTTT
cdr3_aa: CASSPWTGTDTQYF

v_call: TRBV27
j_call: TRBJ2-1
d_call: NA
clone_size: once
cdr3_nt: TGTGCCAGCAGTTATTCGGGATTCTACAATGAGCAGTTCTTC
cdr3_aa: CASSYSGFYNEQFF

v_call: TRBV5-1
j_call: TRBJ2-7
d_call: NA
clone_size: NA
cdr3_nt: TGCGCCAGCAGCTTAGGGACAACTCTAGAGCAGTACTTC
cdr3_aa: CASSLGTTLEQYF

v_call: TRBV5-4
j_call: TRBJ2-3
d_call: TRBD1
clone_size: many
cdr3_nt: TGTGCCAGCAGCTTGGGACAGGGCATCGATACGCAGTATTTT
cdr3_aa: CASSLGQGIDTQYF

v_call: TRBV3-1/TRBV3-2
j_call: TRBJ1-5
d_call: NA
clone_size: NA
cdr3_nt: TGTGCCAGCAGCCTACAGGGTGATCAGCCCCAGCATTTT
cdr3_aa: CASSLQGDQPQHF

v_call: TRBV7-9
j_call: TRBJ2-1
d_call: TRBD2
clone_size: NA
cdr3_nt: TGTGCCACCTCTCTCTTGAGCGGGGCTGACAATGAGCAGTTCTTC
cdr3_aa: CATSLLSGADNEQFF

v_call: TRBV29-1
j_call: TRBJ2-7
d_call: NA
clone_size: NA
cdr3_nt: TGCAGCGTTGAGGGGGACAAACCCTACGAGCAGTACTTC
cdr3_aa: CSVEGDKPYEQYF

v_call: TRBV6-5
j_call: TRBJ2-3
d_call: TRBD1
clone_size: NA
cdr3_nt: TGTGCCGCTCAATCCGGGACAGGGGTCACAGATACGCAGTATTTT
cdr3_aa: CAAQSGTGVTDTQYF

v_call: TRBV5-1
j_call: TRBJ2-2
d_call: TRBD2
clone_size: NA
cdr3_nt: TGCGCCAGCAGCTTGGCCGGGACTATGGTCGCCGGGGAGCTGTTTTTT
cdr3_aa: CASSLAGTMVAGELFF

v_call: TRBV3-1/TRBV3-2
j_call: TRBJ1-4
d_call: NA
clone_size: NA
cdr3_nt: TGTGCCAGCAGCCCCCCCGTCCGGGGAGAAAAACTGTTTTTT
cdr3_aa: CASSPPVRGEKLFF

v_call: TRBV7-3
j_call: TRBJ2-3
d_call: TRBD2
clone_size: NA
cdr3_nt: TGTGCCAGCAGCCAGGGACTAGCAGCTGATACGCAGTATTTT
cdr3_aa: CASSQGLAADTQYF

v_call: TRBV4-2
j_call: TRBJ1-4
d_call: TRBD1
clone_size: NA
cdr3_nt: TGTGCCAGCAGCCAAGAAGGGAGAATGGGACAGTTAGTTGAAAAACTGTTTTTT
cdr3_aa: CASSQEGRMGQLVEKLFF

v_call: TRBV6-2/TRBV6-3
j_call: TRBJ2-7
d_call: NA
clone_size: NA
cdr3_nt: TGTGCCAGCAGTTTCCCTAGCTACGAGCAGTACTTC
cdr3_aa: CASSFPSYEQYF

v_call: TRBV15
j_call: TRBJ1-1
d_call: NA
clone_size: NA
cdr3_nt: TGTGCCACCAGCACCCTGACCAGGGACACTGAAGCTTTCTTT
cdr3_aa: CATSTLTRDTEAFF

v_call: TRBV4-2
j_call: TRBJ2-3
d_call: NA
clone_size: NA
cdr3_nt: TGTGCCAGCAGCCCGGGACACGAGAGCACAGATACGCAGTATTTT
cdr3_aa: CASSPGHESTDTQYF

v_call: TRBV7-2
j_call: TRBJ2-5
d_call: TRBD2
clone_size: NA
cdr3_nt: TGTGCCAGCAGCCCCCGACTAGCGGGAGGGCTGGAGACCCAGTACTTC
cdr3_aa: CASSPRLAGGLETQYF

v_call: TRBV28
j_call: TRBJ2-7
d_call: NA
clone_size: NA
cdr3_nt: TGTGCCAGCAGTTTCCTATCCTACGAGCAGTACTTC
cdr3_aa: CASSFLSYEQYF

v_call: TRBV5-8
j_call: TRBJ1-6
d_call: NA
clone_size: NA
cdr3_nt: TGTGCCAGCAGCCTGGGGGCAGGGGCAACCCTTAATTCACCCCTCCACTTT
cdr3_aa: CASSLGAGATLNSPLHF

v_call: TRBV2
j_call: TRBJ2-7
d_call: TRBD2
clone_size: NA
cdr3_nt: TGTGCCAGCAGTCCCCGGACTAGCGGGTTCGAGCAGTACTTC
cdr3_aa: CASSPRTSGFEQYF

v_call: TRBV29-1
j_call: TRBJ2-5
d_call: TRBD2
clone_size: NA
cdr3_nt: TGCAGCGTGGATGGGGGGGACCAAGAGACCCAGTACTTC
cdr3_aa: CSVDGGDQETQYF

v_call: TRBV6-6
j_call: TRBJ2-1
d_call: TRBD2
clone_size: NA
cdr3_nt: TGTGCCAGCAGCCGACTAGCGGGGGGTTTCGATGAGCAGTTCTTC
cdr3_aa: CASSRLAGGFDEQFF

v_call: TRBV7-3
j_call: TRBJ2-1
d_call: TRBD2
clone_size: few
cdr3_nt: TGTGCCAGCAGCTTAAGGTCCCGGACTAGCGGGGGCTCCTACAATGAGCAGTTCTTC
cdr3_aa: CASSLRSRTSGGSYNEQFF

v_call: TRBV5-1
j_call: TRBJ2-5
d_call: TRBD2
clone_size: NA
cdr3_nt: TGCGCCAGCAGCTTGTCGACTAGCGGGGGTACCTATGAGACCCAGTACTTC
cdr3_aa: CASSLSTSGGTYETQYF

v_call: TRBV27
j_call: TRBJ2-5
d_call: NA
clone_size: NA
cdr3_nt: TGTGCCAGCAGTTCATCAGGGGCAGAGACCCAGTACTTC
cdr3_aa: CASSSSGAETQYF

v_call: TRBV20-1
j_call: TRBJ2-7
d_call: TRBD2
clone_size: once
cdr3_nt: TGCAGTGCTAGTCCGCTGGGACTAGCGGAGGGATACGAGCAGTACTTC
cdr3_aa: CSASPLGLAEGYEQYF

v_call: TRBV7-9
j_call: TRBJ1-6
d_call: NA
clone_size: NA
cdr3_nt: TGTGCCAGCAGCTTAGTATCAGGGGAGACATTTAATTCACCCCTCCACTTT
cdr3_aa: CASSLVSGETFNSPLHF

v_call: TRBV7-9
j_call: TRBJ2-5
d_call: TRBD2
clone_size: NA
cdr3_nt: TGTGCCAGCAGCTATTCGACTAGCGGGGGCCCGGAGACCCAGTACTTC
cdr3_aa: CASSYSTSGGPETQYF

v_call: TRBV4-2
j_call: TRBJ2-2
d_call: NA
clone_size: NA
cdr3_nt: TGTGCCAGCAGCCAAGACGGGGGGACAAACACCGGGGAGCTGTTTTTT
cdr3_aa: CASSQDGGTNTGELFF

v_call: TRBV10-3
j_call: TRBJ2-1
d_call: NA
clone_size: NA
cdr3_nt: TGTGCCATAAGCCGGGAATACAATGAGCAGTTCTTC
cdr3_aa: CAISREYNEQFF

v_call: TRBV5-4
j_call: TRBJ2-6
d_call: TRBD2
clone_size: few
cdr3_nt: TGTGCCAGCAGCTTGGTTTCTAGCGGAATCTCTGGGGCCAACGTCCTGACTTTC
cdr3_aa: CASSLVSSGISGANVLTF

v_call: TRBV6-6
j_call: TRBJ2-7
d_call: NA
clone_size: NA
cdr3_nt: TGTGCCAGCAGTTACGTCGACGAGCAGTACTTC
cdr3_aa: CASSYVDEQYF

v_call: TRBV29-1
j_call: TRBJ1-5
d_call: NA
clone_size: NA
cdr3_nt: TGCAGCGTTGGGCACGCGGGCAATCAGCCCCAGCATTTT
cdr3_aa: CSVGHAGNQPQHF